The entry that follows covers one TCR beta chain sequence. Its antigen is undetermined. Germline V CDR1 and CDR2: DFQATT, SNEGSKA (reference sequence). Trimming removed 3 bases from V and 0 bases from J; junction bases left unmatched: 2. The CDR3 extends over 14 amino acids. This specimen comes from a study of read filtering for tumor transcriptome and immune sequencing. General study findings and limits: Dropping single-read clonotypes raised IR-seq and RNA-seq shared-clonotype correlation.

From about 400 ng of RNA, a library with molecular barcoded alpha/delta and beta/gamma adaptors was made. In TCRdb, the reads were re-called with MiXCR into one record per CDR3 protein. The table includes 62,000 or so distinct CDR3 sequences, about 14% detected once. The sequence was collected from a donor at least 40 years old with multiple myeloma. This chain links TRBV20-1 with TRBJ2-4; 7 positions agree with TRBD2. Sequencing input: a population of CD138-negative cells sorted from bone marrow. This CDR3 reads CSASIAGAKNIQYF. In DNA form, the CDR3 reads TGCAGTGCTAGTATAGCGGGAGCCAAAAACATTCAGTACTTC.